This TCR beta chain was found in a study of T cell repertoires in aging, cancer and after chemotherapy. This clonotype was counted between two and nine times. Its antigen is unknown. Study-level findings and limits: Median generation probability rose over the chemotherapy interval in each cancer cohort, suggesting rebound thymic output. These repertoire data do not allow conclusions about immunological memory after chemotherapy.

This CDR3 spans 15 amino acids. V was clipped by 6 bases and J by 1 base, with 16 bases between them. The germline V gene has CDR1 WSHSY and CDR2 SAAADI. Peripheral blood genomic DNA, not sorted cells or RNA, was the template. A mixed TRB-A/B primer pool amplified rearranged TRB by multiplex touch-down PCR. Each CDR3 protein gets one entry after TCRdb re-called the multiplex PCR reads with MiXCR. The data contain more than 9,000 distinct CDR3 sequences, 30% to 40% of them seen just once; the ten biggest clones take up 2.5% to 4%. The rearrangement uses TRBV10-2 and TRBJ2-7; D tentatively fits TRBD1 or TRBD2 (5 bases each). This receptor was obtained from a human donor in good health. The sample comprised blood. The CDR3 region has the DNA TGCGCCAGCAGCCGCTCCCGGGACGGGTCCTACGAGCAGTACTTC. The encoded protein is CASSRSRDGSYEQYF.